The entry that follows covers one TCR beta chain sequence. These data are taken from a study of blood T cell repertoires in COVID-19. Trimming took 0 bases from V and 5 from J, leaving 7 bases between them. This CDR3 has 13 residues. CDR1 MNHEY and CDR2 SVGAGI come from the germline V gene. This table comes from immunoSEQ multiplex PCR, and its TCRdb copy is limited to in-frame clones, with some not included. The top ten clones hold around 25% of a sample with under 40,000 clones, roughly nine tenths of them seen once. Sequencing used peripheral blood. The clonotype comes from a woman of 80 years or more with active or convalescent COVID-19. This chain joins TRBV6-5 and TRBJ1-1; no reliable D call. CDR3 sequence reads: CASSYSRVTEAFF. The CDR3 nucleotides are TGTGCCAGCAGTTACTCGAGGGTTACTGAAGCTTTCTTT.